This T cell receptor beta chain originates from a study of cytomegalovirus exposure and HLA in healthy donors. Study overall: An early release of data contained 75 million to 100 million unique TCRs, which came from HLA-typed donors.

Remarks on this clone: Its target is not known.

This CDR3 spans 13 amino acids. CDR1 SQVTM and CDR2 ANQGSEA come from the germline V gene. V lost 0 bases to trimming and J lost 6 bases, with 11 bases between them. Study-level points and caveats: Overall, roughly 160 TCR beta chains were annotated as cytomegalovirus-associated. Roughly uniform depth of sequencing across donors was assumed in presence/absence analyses. Among the CMV-associated chains, a few were confirmed in vitro as specific for CMV antigens.

The primer mix had 60 Vbeta and 13 Jbeta primers. Libraries were prepared by immunoSEQ multiplex PCR; TCRdb keeps only in-frame clonotypes and omits some of them. The sample yields 150,000 to 200,000 clones, 60% to 80% seen once. The sample was PBMCs. The sequence was obtained from a woman aged 40 to 49 in good health and CMV-seronegative. The rearrangement uses TRBV29-1 and TRBJ1-1; no firm D call. The CDR3 region has the DNA TGCAGCGTTGAAGAGGCGGGTCGGGCTGAAGCTTTCTTT. Protein: CSVEEAGRAEAFF.